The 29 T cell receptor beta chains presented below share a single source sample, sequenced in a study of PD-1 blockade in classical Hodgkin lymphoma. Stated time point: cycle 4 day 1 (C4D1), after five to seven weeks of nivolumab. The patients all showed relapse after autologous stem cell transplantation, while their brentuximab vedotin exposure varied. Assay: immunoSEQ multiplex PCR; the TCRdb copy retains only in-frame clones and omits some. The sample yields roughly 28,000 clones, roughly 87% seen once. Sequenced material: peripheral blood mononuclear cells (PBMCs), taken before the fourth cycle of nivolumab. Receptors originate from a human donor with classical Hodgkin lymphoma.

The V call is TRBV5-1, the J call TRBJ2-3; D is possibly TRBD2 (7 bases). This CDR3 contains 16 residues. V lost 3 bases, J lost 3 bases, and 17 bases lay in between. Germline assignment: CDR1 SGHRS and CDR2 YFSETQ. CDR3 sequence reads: CASSSRSRGGTDTQYF. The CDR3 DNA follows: TGCGCCAGCAGCTCTCGGTCGAGGGGGGGAACAGATACGCAGTATTTT.

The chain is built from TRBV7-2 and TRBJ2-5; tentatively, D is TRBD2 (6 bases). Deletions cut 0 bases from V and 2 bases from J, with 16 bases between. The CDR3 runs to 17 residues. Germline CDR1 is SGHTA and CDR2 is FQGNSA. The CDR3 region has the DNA TGTGCCAGCAGCTTAGCAGGGCCTCGGGACTCTCAAGAGACCCAGTACTTC. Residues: CASSLAGPRDSQETQYF. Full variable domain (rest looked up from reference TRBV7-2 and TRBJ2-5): GAGVSQSPSNKVTEKGKDVELRCDPISGHTALYWYRQSLGQGLEFLIYFQGNSAPDKSGLPSDRFSAERTGGSVSTLTIQRTQQEDSAVYLCASSLAGPRDSQETQYFGPGTRLLVL.

The CDR3 here is CASSPGTGTGANVLTF. The CDR3 DNA follows: TGTGCCAGCAGTCCCGGGACAGGGACTGGGGCCAACGTCCTGACTTTC. V and J are TRBV6-4 and TRBJ2-6; TRBD1 matches 9 bases. CDR3 length equals 16 residues. The V segment lost 5 bases and the J segment 2 bases; nucleotides outside the gene matches: 4. Germline CDR1 MRHNA, CDR2 SNTAGT.

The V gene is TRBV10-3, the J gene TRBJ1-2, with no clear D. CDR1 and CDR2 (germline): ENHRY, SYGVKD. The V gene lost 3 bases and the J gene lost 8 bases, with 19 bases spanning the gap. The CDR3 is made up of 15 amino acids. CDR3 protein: CAISDPDKWLGGYTF. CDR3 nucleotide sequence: TGTGCCATCAGTGATCCCGATAAATGGTTGGGCGGCTACACCTTC.

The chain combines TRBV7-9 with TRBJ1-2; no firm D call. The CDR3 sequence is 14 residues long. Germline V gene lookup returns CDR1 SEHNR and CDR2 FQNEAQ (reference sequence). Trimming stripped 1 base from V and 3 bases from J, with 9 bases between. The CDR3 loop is CASSLVPGYYGYTF. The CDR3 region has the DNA TGTGCCAGCAGCTTAGTCCCGGGATACTATGGCTACACCTTC. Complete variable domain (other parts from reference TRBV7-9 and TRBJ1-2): DTGVSQNPRHKITKRGQNVTFRCDPISEHNRLYWYRQTLGQGPEFLTYFQNEAQLEKSRLLSDRFSAERPKGSFSTLEIQRTEQGDSAMYLCASSLVPGYYGYTFGSGTRLTVV.

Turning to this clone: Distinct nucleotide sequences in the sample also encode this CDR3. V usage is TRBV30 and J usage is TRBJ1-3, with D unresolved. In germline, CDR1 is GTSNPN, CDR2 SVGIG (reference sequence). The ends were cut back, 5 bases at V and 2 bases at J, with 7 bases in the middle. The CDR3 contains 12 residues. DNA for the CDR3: TGTGCCTGGGATAGGGCTGGAAACACCATATATTTT. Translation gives CAWDRAGNTIYF.

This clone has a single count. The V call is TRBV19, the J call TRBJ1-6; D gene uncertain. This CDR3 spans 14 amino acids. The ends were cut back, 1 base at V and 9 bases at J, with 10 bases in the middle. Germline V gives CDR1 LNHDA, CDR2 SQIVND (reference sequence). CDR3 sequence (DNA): TGTGCCAGTAGTATAGGGGGATTTGGTTCACCCCTCCACTTT. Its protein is CASSIGGFGSPLHF.

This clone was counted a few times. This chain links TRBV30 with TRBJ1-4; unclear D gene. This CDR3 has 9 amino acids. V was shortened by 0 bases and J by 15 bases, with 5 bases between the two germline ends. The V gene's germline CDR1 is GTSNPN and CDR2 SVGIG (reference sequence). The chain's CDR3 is CAWSVGMFF. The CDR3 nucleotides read TGTGCCTGGAGTGTGGGAATGTTTTTT.

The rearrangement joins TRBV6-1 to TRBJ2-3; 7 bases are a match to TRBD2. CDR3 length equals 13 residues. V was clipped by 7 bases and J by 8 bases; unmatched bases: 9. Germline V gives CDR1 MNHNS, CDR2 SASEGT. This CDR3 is CASTPNSGVTQYF. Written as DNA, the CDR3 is TGTGCCAGCACTCCGAACAGCGGGGTTACGCAGTATTTT.

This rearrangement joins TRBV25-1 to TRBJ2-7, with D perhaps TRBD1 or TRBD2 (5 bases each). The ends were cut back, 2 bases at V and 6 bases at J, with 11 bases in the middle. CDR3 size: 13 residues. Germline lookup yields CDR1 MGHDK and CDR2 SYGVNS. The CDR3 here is CASSELGRPEQYF. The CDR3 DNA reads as TGTGCCAGCAGTGAACTGGGACGCCCCGAGCAGTACTTC.

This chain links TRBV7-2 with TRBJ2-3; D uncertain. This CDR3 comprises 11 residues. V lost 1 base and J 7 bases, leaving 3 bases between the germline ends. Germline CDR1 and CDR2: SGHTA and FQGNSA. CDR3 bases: TGTGCCAGCAGCTTAGTAAATACGCAGTATTTT. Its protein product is CASSLVNTQYF.

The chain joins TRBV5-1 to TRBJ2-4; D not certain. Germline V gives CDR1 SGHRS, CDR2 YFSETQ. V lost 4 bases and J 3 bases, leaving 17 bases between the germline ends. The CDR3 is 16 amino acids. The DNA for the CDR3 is TGCGCCAGCAGCCTTAAGGTTTTATTGAGCAAAAACATTCAGTACTTC. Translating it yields CASSLKVLLSKNIQYF.

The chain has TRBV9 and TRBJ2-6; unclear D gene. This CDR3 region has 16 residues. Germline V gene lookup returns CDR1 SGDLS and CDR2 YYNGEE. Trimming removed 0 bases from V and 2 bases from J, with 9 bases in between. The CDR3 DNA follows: TGTGCCAGCAGCGTAGTAAGTCAGGCTGGGGCCAACGTCCTGACTTTC. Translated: CASSVVSQAGANVLTF. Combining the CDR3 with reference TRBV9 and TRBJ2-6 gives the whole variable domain DSGVTQTPKHLITATGQRVTLRCSPRSGDLSVYWYQQSLDQGLQFLIQYYNGEERAKGNILERFSAQQFPDLHSELNLSSLELGDSALYFCASSVVSQAGANVLTFGAGSRLTVL.

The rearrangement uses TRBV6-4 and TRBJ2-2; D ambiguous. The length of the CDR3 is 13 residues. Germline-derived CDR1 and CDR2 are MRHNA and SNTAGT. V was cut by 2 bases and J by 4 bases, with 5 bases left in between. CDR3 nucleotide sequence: TGTGCCAGCAGTGACAGGGCCACCGGGGAGCTGTTTTTT. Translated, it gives CASSDRATGELFF.

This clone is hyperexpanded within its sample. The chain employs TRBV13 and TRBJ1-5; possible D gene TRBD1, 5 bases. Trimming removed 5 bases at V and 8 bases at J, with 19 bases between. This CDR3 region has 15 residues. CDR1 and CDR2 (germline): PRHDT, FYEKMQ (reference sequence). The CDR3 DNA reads TGTGCCAGCAGCGCGGGACCGGGAGGAGGGAAGCCCCAGCATTTT. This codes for CASSAGPGGGKPQHF.

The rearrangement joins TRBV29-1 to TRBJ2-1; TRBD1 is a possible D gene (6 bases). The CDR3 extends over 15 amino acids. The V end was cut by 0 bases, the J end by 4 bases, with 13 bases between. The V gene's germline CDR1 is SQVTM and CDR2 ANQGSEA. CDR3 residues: CSVEDPGDRYNEQFF. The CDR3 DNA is TGCAGCGTTGAAGATCCAGGGGATAGGTACAATGAGCAGTTCTTC.

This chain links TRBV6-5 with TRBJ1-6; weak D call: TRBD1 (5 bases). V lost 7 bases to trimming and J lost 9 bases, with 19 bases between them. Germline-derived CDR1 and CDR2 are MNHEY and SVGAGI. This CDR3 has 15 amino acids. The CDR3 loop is CASNEFDSVSSPLHF. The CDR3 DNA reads TGTGCCAGCAACGAGTTTGACAGCGTGAGTTCACCCCTCCACTTT.

Written as DNA, the CDR3 is TGTGCCAGCAGCCACGGACGGGGACAGGGGAAAGGTGAAAAACTGTTTTTT. Its translation: CASSHGRGQGKGEKLFF. The V and J genes are TRBV7-2 and TRBJ1-4, with TRBD1 matching over 10 bases. The CDR3 length is 17 residues. Germline values: CDR1 SGHTA, CDR2 FQGNSA. Trimming removed 5 bases from V and 7 bases from J; junction bases left unmatched: 13.

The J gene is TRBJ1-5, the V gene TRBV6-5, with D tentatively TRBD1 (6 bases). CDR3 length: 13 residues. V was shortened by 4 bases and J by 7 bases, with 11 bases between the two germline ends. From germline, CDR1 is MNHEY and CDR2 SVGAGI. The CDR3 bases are TGTGCCAGCAGTTTGGGGGGCGGGCAGCCCCAGCATTTT. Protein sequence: CASSLGGGQPQHF.

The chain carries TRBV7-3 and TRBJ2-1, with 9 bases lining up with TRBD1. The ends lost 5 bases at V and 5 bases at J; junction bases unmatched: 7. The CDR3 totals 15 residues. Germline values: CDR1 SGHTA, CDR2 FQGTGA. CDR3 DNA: TGTGCCAGCAGCACAGACAGGGGGGTTAACAATGAGCAGTTCTTC. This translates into CASSTDRGVNNEQFF. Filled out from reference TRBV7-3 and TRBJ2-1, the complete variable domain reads GAGVSQTPSNKVTEKGKYVELRCDPISGHTALYWYRQSLGQGPEFLIYFQGTGAADDSGLPNDRFFAVRPEGSVSTLKIQRTERGDSAVYLCASSTDRGVNNEQFFGPGTRLTVL.

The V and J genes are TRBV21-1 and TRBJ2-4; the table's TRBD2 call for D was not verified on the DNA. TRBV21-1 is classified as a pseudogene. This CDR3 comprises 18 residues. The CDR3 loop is CASSKGCTSRVAKNIQYF. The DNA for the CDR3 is TGTGCCAGCAGCAAAGGGTGTACTAGCCGGGTTGCCAAAAACATTCAGTACTTC.

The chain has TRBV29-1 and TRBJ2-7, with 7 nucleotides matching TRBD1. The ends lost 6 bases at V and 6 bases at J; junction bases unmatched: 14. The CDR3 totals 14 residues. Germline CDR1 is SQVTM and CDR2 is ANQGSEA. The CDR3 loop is CSVQRQGDVGEQYF. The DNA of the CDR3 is TGCAGCGTCCAAAGGCAGGGGGACGTTGGCGAGCAGTACTTC.

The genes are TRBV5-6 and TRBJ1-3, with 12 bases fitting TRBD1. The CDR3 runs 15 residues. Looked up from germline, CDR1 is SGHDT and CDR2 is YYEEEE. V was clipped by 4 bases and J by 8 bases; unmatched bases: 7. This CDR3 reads CASSQGQGALDTIYF. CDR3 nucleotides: TGTGCCAGCAGCCAGGGACAGGGGGCATTGGACACCATATATTTT.

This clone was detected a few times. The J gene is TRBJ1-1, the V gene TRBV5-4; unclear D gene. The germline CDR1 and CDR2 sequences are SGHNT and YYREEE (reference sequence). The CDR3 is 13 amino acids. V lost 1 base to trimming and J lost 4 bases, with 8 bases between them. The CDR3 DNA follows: TGTGCCAGCAGCTTGTGGGAGAGCACTGAAGCTTTCTTT. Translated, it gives CASSLWESTEAFF.

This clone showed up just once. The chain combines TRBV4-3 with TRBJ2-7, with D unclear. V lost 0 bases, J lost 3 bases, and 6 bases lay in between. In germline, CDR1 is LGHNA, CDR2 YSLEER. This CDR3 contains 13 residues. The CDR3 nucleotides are TGCGCCAGCAGCCAAGATCAGAGCTACGAGCAGTACTTC. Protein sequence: CASSQDQSYEQYF.

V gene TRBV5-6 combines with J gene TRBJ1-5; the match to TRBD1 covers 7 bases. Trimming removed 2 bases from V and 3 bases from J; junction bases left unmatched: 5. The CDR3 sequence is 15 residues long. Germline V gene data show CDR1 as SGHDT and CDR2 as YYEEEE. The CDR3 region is CASSFQQGNNQPQHF. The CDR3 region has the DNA TGTGCCAGCAGCTTCCAACAGGGGAACAATCAGCCCCAGCATTTT.

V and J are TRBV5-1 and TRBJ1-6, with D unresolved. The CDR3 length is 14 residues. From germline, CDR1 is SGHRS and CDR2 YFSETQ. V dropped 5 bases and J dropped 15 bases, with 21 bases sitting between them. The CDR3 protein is CASSLDGGRSDLHF. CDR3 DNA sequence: TGCGCCAGCAGTCTCGACGGCGGACGTTCCGACCTCCACTTT.

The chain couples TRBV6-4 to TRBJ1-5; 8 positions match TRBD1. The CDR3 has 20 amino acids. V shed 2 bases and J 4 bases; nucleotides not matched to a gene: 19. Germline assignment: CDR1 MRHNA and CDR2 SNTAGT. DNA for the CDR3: TGTGCCAGCAGTGACACTATCGACAGGGGTAAGGTTTTTTGTAATCAGCCCCAGCATTTT. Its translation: CASSDTIDRGKVFCNQPQHF.

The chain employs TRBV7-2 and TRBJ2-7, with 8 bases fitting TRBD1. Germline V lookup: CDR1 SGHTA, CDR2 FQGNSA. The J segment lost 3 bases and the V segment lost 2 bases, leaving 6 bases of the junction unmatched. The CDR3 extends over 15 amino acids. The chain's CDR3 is CASSLITGGGYEQYF. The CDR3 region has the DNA TGTGCCAGCAGCTTAATCACAGGGGGTGGCTACGAGCAGTACTTC.